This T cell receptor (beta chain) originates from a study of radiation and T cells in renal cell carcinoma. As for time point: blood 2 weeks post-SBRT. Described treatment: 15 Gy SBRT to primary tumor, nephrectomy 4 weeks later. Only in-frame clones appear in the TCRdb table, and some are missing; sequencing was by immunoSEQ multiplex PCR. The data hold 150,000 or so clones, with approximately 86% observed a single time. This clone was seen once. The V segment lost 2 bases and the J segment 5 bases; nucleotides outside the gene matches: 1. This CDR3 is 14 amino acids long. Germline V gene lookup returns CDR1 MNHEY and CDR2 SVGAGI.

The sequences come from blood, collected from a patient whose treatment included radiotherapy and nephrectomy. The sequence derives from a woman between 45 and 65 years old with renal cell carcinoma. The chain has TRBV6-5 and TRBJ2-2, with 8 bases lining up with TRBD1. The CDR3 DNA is TGTGCCAGCAGTTACCGACAGGGGACCGGGGAGCTGTTTTTT. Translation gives CASSYRQGTGELFF.